This is a list of T cell receptor beta chains from one sample in a study of cytomegalovirus exposure and HLA in healthy donors. TCRdb's copy holds only in-frame clones and misses some; the assay was immunoSEQ multiplex PCR. The data show tens of thousands of clones, roughly 92% seen once. Material: PBMCs. The receptor source for this set is a woman under 30 in good health and CMV-seropositive. Both conserved end residues are part of each CDR3. D genes are given only for firm matches.

j_call | v_call | d_call | cdr3_aa
TRBJ1-2 | TRBV29-1 | . | CSVVESGDYGYTF
TRBJ2-5 | TRBV19 | . | CASSILDSRETQYF
TRBJ2-2 | TRBV30 | . | CAWSRGLTGELFF
TRBJ1-1 | TRBV7-9 | . | CASSMDDSAAFF
TRBJ2-3 | TRBV19 | . | CASSTFSGGTDTQYF
TRBJ1-1 | TRBV9 | . | CASSVGGGFGTEAFF
TRBJ1-2 | TRBV27 | TRBD1 | CASSLLRPQGANYGYTF
TRBJ2-7 | TRBV18 | . | CASSRDSSYEQYF
TRBJ2-1 | TRBV7-3 | . | CASSQGDSNEQFF
TRBJ1-1 | TRBV6-5 | . | CASRLRGSTEAFF
. | TRBV5-1 | . | CASSLAPSTGNGNEQYF
TRBJ2-7 | TRBV5-6 | TRBD1 | CASNRQGSSYEQYF
TRBJ2-1 | TRBV19 | TRBD2 | CASSISSGTYNEQFF
TRBJ1-5 | TRBV4-1 | TRBD1 | CASSQGGWTGGLGPQHF